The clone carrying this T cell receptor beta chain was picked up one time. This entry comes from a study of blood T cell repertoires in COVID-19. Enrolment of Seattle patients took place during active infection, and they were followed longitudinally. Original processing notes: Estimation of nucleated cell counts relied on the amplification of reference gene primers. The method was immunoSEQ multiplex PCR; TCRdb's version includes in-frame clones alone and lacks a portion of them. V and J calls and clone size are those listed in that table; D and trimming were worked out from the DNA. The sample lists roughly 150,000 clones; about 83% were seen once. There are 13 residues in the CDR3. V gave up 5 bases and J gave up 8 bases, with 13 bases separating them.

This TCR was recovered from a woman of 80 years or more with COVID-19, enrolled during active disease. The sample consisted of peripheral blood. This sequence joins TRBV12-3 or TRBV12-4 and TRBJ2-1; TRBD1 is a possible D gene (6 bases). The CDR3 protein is CASSRDIFDEQFF. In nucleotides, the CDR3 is TGTGCCAGCAGTAGGGACATCTTTGATGAGCAGTTCTTC.